The subject of this entry is one TCR beta chain. The J segment lost 6 bases and the V segment lost 3 bases, leaving 7 bases of the junction unmatched. CDR3 length: 16 residues. Germline V gene lookup returns CDR1 SGHKS and CDR2 YYEKEE (reference sequence). This specimen belongs to a study of cytomegalovirus exposure and HLA in healthy donors. The PCR made use of 60 Vbeta and 13 Jbeta primers. Sequenced by immunoSEQ multiplex PCR; TCRdb stores in-frame clones only, minus some. The table lists some 190,000 clones, around 84% of them singletons, with around 3.6% in the top ten. The material sequenced was PBMCs. This receptor was taken from a man aged 40-50 years in good health and CMV-seropositive. The chain carries TRBV5-5 and TRBJ1-6, with 9 nucleotides matching TRBD1. This chain's CDR3 is CASSSTGGMANSPLHF. Here the CDR3 DNA reads TGTGCCAGCAGCTCGACAGGGGGTATGGCTAATTCACCCCTCCACTTT.